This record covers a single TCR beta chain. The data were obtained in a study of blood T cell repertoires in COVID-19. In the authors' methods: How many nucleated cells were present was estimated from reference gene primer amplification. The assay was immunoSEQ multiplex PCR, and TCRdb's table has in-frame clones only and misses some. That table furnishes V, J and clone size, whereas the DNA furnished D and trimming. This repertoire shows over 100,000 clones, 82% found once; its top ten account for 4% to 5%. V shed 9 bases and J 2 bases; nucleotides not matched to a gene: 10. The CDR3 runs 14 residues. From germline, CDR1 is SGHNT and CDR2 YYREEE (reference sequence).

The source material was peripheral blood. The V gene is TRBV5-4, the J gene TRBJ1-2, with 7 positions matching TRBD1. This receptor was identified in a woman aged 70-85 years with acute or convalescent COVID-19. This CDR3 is CATLRQGLNYGYTF. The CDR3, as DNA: TGTGCCACCCTTAGACAGGGTTTAAACTATGGCTACACCTTC.